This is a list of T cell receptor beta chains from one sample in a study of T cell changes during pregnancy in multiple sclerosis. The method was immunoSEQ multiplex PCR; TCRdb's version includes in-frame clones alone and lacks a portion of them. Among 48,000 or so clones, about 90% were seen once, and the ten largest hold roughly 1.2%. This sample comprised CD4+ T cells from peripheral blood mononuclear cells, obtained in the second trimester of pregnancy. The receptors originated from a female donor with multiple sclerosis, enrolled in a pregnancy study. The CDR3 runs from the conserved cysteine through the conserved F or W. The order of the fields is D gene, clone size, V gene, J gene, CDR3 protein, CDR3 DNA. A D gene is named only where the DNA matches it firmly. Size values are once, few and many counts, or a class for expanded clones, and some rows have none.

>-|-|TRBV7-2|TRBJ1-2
CASSLEVGGYGYTF
TGTGCCAGCAGCTTAGAGGTGGGAGGGTATGGCTACACCTTC
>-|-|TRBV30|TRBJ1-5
CAWSVQGAQPQHF
TGTGCCTGGAGTGTACAAGGGGCCCAGCCCCAGCATTTT
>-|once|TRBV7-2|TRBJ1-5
CASSPGPDNQPQHF
TGTGCCAGCAGCCCAGGTCCAGACAATCAGCCCCAGCATTTT
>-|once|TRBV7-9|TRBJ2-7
CASSLGSGTHFDEQYF
TGTGCCAGCAGCTTAGGTTCGGGGACTCATTTCGACGAGCAGTACTTC
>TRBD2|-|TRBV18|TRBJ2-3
CASSIVAGGRRFDTQYF
TGTGCCAGCTCGATAGTAGCGGGAGGTCGGCGATTCGATACGCAGTATTTT
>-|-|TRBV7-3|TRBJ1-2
CASSLRRWEGGYTF
TGTGCCAGCAGCTTGAGACGGTGGGAGGGTGGCTACACCTTC
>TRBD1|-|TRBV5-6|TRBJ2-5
CASSPGQFQETQYF
TGTGCCAGCAGCCCGGGACAGTTTCAAGAGACCCAGTACTTC
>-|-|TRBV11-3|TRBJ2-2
CASRRAANTGELFF
TGTGCCAGCAGGCGAGCGGCGAACACCGGGGAGCTGTTTTTT
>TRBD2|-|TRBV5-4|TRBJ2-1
CASSLAPRTSGLWNEQFF
TGTGCCAGCAGCTTGGCCCCTCGGACTAGCGGGCTATGGAATGAGCAGTTCTTC
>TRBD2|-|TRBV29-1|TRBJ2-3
CSVTTTLAGVVTDTQYF
TGCAGCGTGACCACTACGCTAGCGGGAGTGGTGACAGATACGCAGTATTTT